Shown below are 31 T cell receptor beta chains from a single sample sequenced in a study of technical replicates of blood from a few donors (dated by TCRdb to 2016 to 2017). Library method: the immunoSEQ multiplex PCR assay. This immuneACCESS table, as held by TCRdb, lists in-frame sequences with V and J called but not all clones. Of the missing ones, under half trace to an unresolved V gene in checked studies; the others have no known cause. In this sample the table shows about 74,000 clones, 95% of which occur a single time. More than 0.2% of the sample rests with the top ten. The sample taken for sequencing was T cells isolated from PBMCs. Receptors were obtained from a human donor in good health.

The chain couples TRBV15 to TRBJ2-2; tentatively, D is TRBD2 (6 bases). This CDR3 spans 16 amino acids. V lost 0 bases, J lost 1 base, and 9 bases lay in between. Germline-derived CDR1 and CDR2 are LNHNV and YYDKDF (reference sequence). CDR3 in amino acids: CATSRDLGLNTGELFF. CDR3 DNA sequence: TGTGCCACCAGCAGAGATCTGGGACTGAACACCGGGGAGCTGTTTTTT.

The rearrangement joins TRBV18 to TRBJ1-2, with D perhaps TRBD1 (6 bases). The CDR3 totals 17 residues. V was pared by 0 bases and J by 0 bases, with 14 bases between. Looked up from germline, CDR1 is KGHSH and CDR2 is LQKENI. CDR3 coding DNA: TGTGCCAGCTCACCACCGAACGGACAGAGAGCTAACTATGGCTACACCTTC. It is translated as CASSPPNGQRANYGYTF. The full variable domain, its missing parts supplied by reference TRBV18 and TRBJ1-2, is NAGVMQNPRHLVRRRGQEARLRCSPMKGHSHVYWYRQLPEEGLKFMVYLQKENIIDESGMPKERFSAEFPKEGPSILRIQQVVRGDSAAYFCASSPPNGQRANYGYTFGSGTRLTVV.

The V call is TRBV6-1, the J call TRBJ2-5, with 8 positions matching TRBD2. V was clipped by 6 bases and J by 1 base; unmatched bases: 7. Per germline, CDR1 MNHNS and CDR2 SASEGT. The CDR3 consists of 15 residues. The CDR3 loop reads CASRDSGATQETQYF. Written as DNA, the CDR3 is TGTGCCAGCAGAGATAGCGGGGCTACCCAAGAGACCCAGTACTTC.

This chain uses TRBV28 with TRBJ2-1, with D uncertain. V dropped 3 bases and J dropped 8 bases, with 11 bases sitting between them. The CDR3 runs to 13 residues. Germline-derived CDR1 and CDR2 are MDHEN and SYDVKM. The CDR3 coding sequence is TGTGCCAGCAGTTTCCATACCCGGGATGAGCAGTTCTTC. Protein sequence: CASSFHTRDEQFF.

The chain joins TRBV13 to TRBJ2-7; 8 bases fit TRBD2. Germline loops: CDR1 PRHDT, CDR2 FYEKMQ (reference sequence). CDR3 length: 14 amino acids. Trimming at V came to 7 bases and at J to 3 bases, leaving 8 bases not matched to a gene. CDR3 coding DNA: TGTGCCAGCACCAAACCGGGGGGGATCTACGAGCAGTACTTC. Its protein is CASTKPGGIYEQYF.

V is TRBV29-1 and J is TRBJ2-7; tentative D call: TRBD2 (6 bases). Trimming removed 6 bases from V and 6 bases from J, with 24 bases in between. The CDR3 is made up of 15 amino acids. Germline CDR1 and CDR2: SQVTM and ANQGSEA. CDR3 nucleotides: TGCAGCGTGGGCGGGGACCGGGACTCGACTTCCGAGCAGTACTTC. Translated: CSVGGDRDSTSEQYF.

This chain uses TRBV6-5 with TRBJ2-1; D not certain. The CDR3 totals 14 residues. V dropped 0 bases and J dropped 5 bases, with 8 bases sitting between them. From germline, CDR1 is MNHEY and CDR2 SVGAGI. The CDR3 sequence is CASSYSTFDNEQFF. The CDR3 DNA is TGTGCCAGCAGTTACTCGACTTTCGACAATGAGCAGTTCTTC.

CDR3 protein: CASSVGTFNYGYTF. CDR3 bases: TGTGCCAGCAGCGTTGGGACATTTAACTATGGCTACACCTTC. This chain links TRBV9 with TRBJ1-2; D perhaps matches TRBD1 (6 bases). Germline values: CDR1 SGDLS, CDR2 YYNGEE. V was shortened by 2 bases and J by 1 base, with 9 bases between the two germline ends. The length of the CDR3 is 14 residues.

This clone was counted a few times. The chain employs TRBV4-1 and TRBJ1-1, with 7 bases fitting TRBD1. V shed 5 bases, J shed 3 bases, and the junction held 9 bases outside the gene matches. This CDR3 region has 15 residues. Germline V gives CDR1 MGHRA, CDR2 YSYEKL. CDR3 in amino acids: CASSYVPTGDTEAFF. CDR3 nucleotides: TGCGCCAGCAGCTACGTACCCACAGGGGACACTGAAGCTTTCTTT.

The chain is built from TRBV4-2 and TRBJ2-3, with 10 positions matching TRBD2. The CDR3 length is 21 residues. CDR1 is LGHNA, CDR2 YNFKEQ, per germline. V lost 4 bases to trimming and J lost 0 bases; unmatched junction nucleotides: 19. CDR3 region: CASSPEGGAGGLITSTDTQYF. DNA for the CDR3: TGTGCCAGCAGCCCGGAGGGTGGAGCGGGAGGGTTGATCACGAGCACAGATACGCAGTATTTT.

Comment on this clone: Mismatch with germline at one junction end may stem from a read error. The gene calls are TRBV5-8 and TRBJ2-7; no definite D call. The CDR3 spans 11 residues. Germline V CDR1 and CDR2: SGHTS, YDEGEE. The CDR3 region has the DNA TGTGCCAGCAGCTTGGACAGATCGCCACTCTTC. This gives the protein CASSLDRSPLF.

This chain joins TRBV28 and TRBJ1-1, with no clear D. The germline V gene has CDR1 MDHEN and CDR2 SYDVKM. The CDR3 contains 11 residues. Trimming shortened V by 2 bases and J by 6 bases, and 4 bases separated the two germline ends. The CDR3 region is CASSLIAEAFF. DNA of the CDR3: TGTGCCAGCAGTTTAATCGCTGAAGCTTTCTTT.

This chain joins TRBV5-4 and TRBJ2-3, with 14 nucleotides matching TRBD2. V gave up 1 base and J gave up 0 bases; unmatched junction bases: 10. This CDR3 contains 20 residues. Germline values: CDR1 SGHNT, CDR2 YYREEE (reference sequence). The DNA of the CDR3 is TGTGCCAGCAGCTTGCGAGGGGGACTAGCGGGAGTCATCAGCACAGATACGCAGTATTTT. This sequence encodes CASSLRGGLAGVISTDTQYF.

The V gene is TRBV5-1, the J gene TRBJ2-7, with D possibly being TRBD2 (6 bases). The V and J ends lost 4 bases and 7 bases respectively, with 21 bases between them. The CDR3 is 15 residues long. The germline gives CDR1 SGHRS, CDR2 YFSETQ. The CDR3 DNA reads TGCGCCAGCAGCCTGATTCAACGGGAGACTTTGGAGCAGTACTTC. As protein: CASSLIQRETLEQYF.

The chain recombines TRBV6-6 with TRBJ2-3; D gene unclear. The V gene's germline CDR1 is MNHNY and CDR2 SVGAGI (reference sequence). V lost 4 bases to trimming and J lost 3 bases, with 5 bases between them. This CDR3 has 12 residues. The CDR3 loop is CASSFRTDTQYF. The CDR3 DNA reads TGTGCCAGCAGTTTCCGGACAGATACGCAGTATTTT.

This chain joins TRBV5-1 and TRBJ1-2; D might be TRBD1 (6 bases). The CDR3 has 15 amino acids. Germline V gene lookup returns CDR1 SGHRS and CDR2 YFSETQ. The V end was cut by 4 bases, the J end by 4 bases, with 17 bases between. Here the CDR3 DNA reads TGCGCCAGCAGCCTGAGTGTGGGGGGGGCCTATGGCTACACCTTC. It specifies CASSLSVGGAYGYTF.

J is TRBJ2-3 and V is TRBV2; 7 bases agree with TRBD2. The junction had 3 bases not matched to a gene; V was cut back by 1 base and J by 14 bases. There are 11 residues in the CDR3. Germline V gives CDR1 SNHLY, CDR2 FYNNEI. The chain's CDR3 is CASSEEGRGYF. CDR3 coding DNA: TGTGCCAGCAGTGAAGAGGGGAGGGGGTATTTT.

The rearrangement joins TRBV15 to TRBJ1-1; D may be TRBD1 (6 bases). Trimming took off 1 base at V and 1 base at J, with 10 bases between the two ends. This CDR3 region has 15 residues. Germline V lookup: CDR1 LNHNV, CDR2 YYDKDF (reference sequence). The CDR3 DNA sequence: TGTGCCACCAGCAGAGTGTCAGGGGCGAACACTGAAGCTTTCTTT. Translating gives CATSRVSGANTEAFF. Full variable domain (missing parts from reference TRBV15 and TRBJ1-1): DAMVIQNPRYQVTQFGKPVTLSCSQTLNHNVMYWYQQKSSQAPKLLFHYYDKDFNNEADTPDNFQSRRPNTSFCFLDIRSPGLGDTAMYLCATSRVSGANTEAFFGQGTRLTVV.

The chain is built from TRBV4-1 and TRBJ1-2; 8 bases are a match to TRBD1. Germline CDR1 reads MGHRA; CDR2 reads YSYEKL. V trimming: 3 bases; J trimming: 3 bases; junction bases outside the gene matches: 9. The CDR3 totals 16 residues. The chain's CDR3 is CASSQRKDRVDYGYTF. Written as DNA, the CDR3 is TGCGCCAGCAGCCAGCGGAAGGACAGGGTGGACTATGGCTACACCTTC.

This clone was seen a handful of times. The V and J genes are TRBV18 and TRBJ2-2; D gene uncertain. Trimming removed 5 bases from V and 2 bases from J, with 12 bases in between. Germline V gives CDR1 KGHSH, CDR2 LQKENI. The CDR3 totals 15 residues. The CDR3 protein is CASSVQPPNTGELFF. Written as DNA, the CDR3 is TGTGCCAGCTCAGTACAGCCACCTAACACCGGGGAGCTGTTTTTT. The entire variable domain, with the rest obtained from reference TRBV18 and TRBJ2-2, is as follows: NAGVMQNPRHLVRRRGQEARLRCSPMKGHSHVYWYRQLPEEGLKFMVYLQKENIIDESGMPKERFSAEFPKEGPSILRIQQVVRGDSAAYFCASSVQPPNTGELFFGEGSRLTVL.

The V gene is TRBV2, the J gene TRBJ1-1; TRBD1 agrees at 7 bases. Trimming removed 8 bases from V and 5 bases from J; junction bases left unmatched: 11. In germline, CDR1 is SNHLY, CDR2 FYNNEI. The CDR3 is 14 amino acids. Here the CDR3 DNA reads TGTGCCAGCCTTTACCAGGGGGTTGGAACTGAAGCTTTCTTT. Translating it yields CASLYQGVGTEAFF.

V is TRBV7-9 and J is TRBJ2-2; 14 nucleotides agree with TRBD2. V was clipped by 3 bases and J by 6 bases; unmatched bases: 9. In germline, CDR1 is SEHNR, CDR2 FQNEAQ (reference sequence). The CDR3 contains 18 residues. CDR3 DNA: TGTGCCAGCAGCTTTGGACTAGCGGGAGGCCATGACGCCGGGGAGCTGTTTTTT. Protein: CASSFGLAGGHDAGELFF.

A single count supports this clone. This sequence joins TRBV10-3 and TRBJ1-1; possibly TRBD1 for D (6 bases). The V end lost 5 bases, the J end lost 0 bases, and 16 bases lay between the germline ends. Germline V gene lookup returns CDR1 ENHRY and CDR2 SYGVKD. The CDR3 totals 16 residues. CDR3 coding DNA: TGTGCCATCAGTTTAGGACAGAATTTCATGAACACTGAAGCTTTCTTT. As protein: CAISLGQNFMNTEAFF.

The V and J genes are TRBV7-2 and TRBJ2-3; TRBD1 agrees at 9 bases. CDR3 size: 14 residues. The trim removed 0 bases at V and 15 bases at J, leaving 10 bases unmatched. CDR1 is SGHTA and CDR2 is FQGNSA in the germline V gene. As DNA, the CDR3 is TGTGCCAGCAGCTTAGCGGGTTTGGGGACAGGGTACTATTTT. It encodes CASSLAGLGTGYYF.

The rearrangement uses TRBV2 and TRBJ1-6; D is possibly TRBD1 (5 bases). V was shortened by 1 base and J by 6 bases, with 19 bases between the two germline ends. This CDR3 contains 18 residues. Germline values: CDR1 SNHLY, CDR2 FYNNEI. This CDR3 reads CASSEGKAAGLGNSPLHF. The CDR3 bases are TGTGCCAGCAGTGAAGGAAAGGCGGCGGGGCTCGGTAATTCACCCCTCCACTTT.

The chain is built from TRBV5-1 and TRBJ2-2; 7 nucleotides line up with TRBD1. This CDR3 has 18 amino acids. Looked up from germline, CDR1 is SGHRS and CDR2 is YFSETQ. V lost 2 bases, J lost 2 bases, and 12 bases stayed unmatched. CDR3 nucleotides: TGCGCCAGCAGCTTCGGACAGGAGGTTACCCGTAACACCGGGGAGCTGTTTTTT. This codes for CASSFGQEVTRNTGELFF. The entire variable domain, with the rest obtained from reference TRBV5-1 and TRBJ2-2, is as follows: KAGVTQTPRYLIKTRGQQVTLSCSPISGHRSVSWYQQTPGQGLQFLFEYFSETQRNKGNFPGRFSGRQFSNSRSEMNVSTLELGDSALYLCASSFGQEVTRNTGELFFGEGSRLTVL.

The rearrangement joins TRBV19 to TRBJ1-5; the D gene is possibly TRBD1 (6 bases). Germline CDR1 and CDR2: LNHDA and SQIVND (reference sequence). This CDR3 is 15 amino acids long. V dropped 6 bases and J dropped 0 bases, with 12 bases sitting between them. CDR3 region: CASRSGVYSNQPQHF. The CDR3 nucleotides read TGTGCCAGTAGGTCAGGGGTCTATAGCAATCAGCCCCAGCATTTT.

The rearrangement links TRBV27 to TRBJ1-2, with 10 nucleotides matching TRBD1. The CDR3 extends over 16 amino acids. The germline V gene encodes CDR1 MNHEY and CDR2 SMNVEV (reference sequence). After removal of 1 base from V and 8 bases from J, the junction contained 10 bases not matched to a gene. The CDR3 here is CASSLLTGGGRWGYTF. The DNA for the CDR3 is TGTGCCAGCAGTTTATTGACAGGGGGCGGAAGATGGGGCTACACCTTC.

The chain couples TRBV29-1 to TRBJ2-7; D perhaps matches TRBD1 (6 bases). With 4 bases removed from V and 5 bases from J, the gap between germline ends came to 18 bases. Germline V lookup: CDR1 SQVTM, CDR2 ANQGSEA. The CDR3 is 14 amino acids. CDR3 residues: CSVGSGGSVDEQYF. CDR3 sequence (DNA): TGCAGCGTTGGTAGTGGGGGCTCGGTGGACGAGCAGTACTTC.

The chain couples TRBV11-2 to TRBJ1-1; D unclear. The CDR3 is 13 residues long. Germline CDR1 reads SGHAT; CDR2 reads FQNNGV. V was cut by 5 bases and J by 1 base, with 8 bases left in between. The CDR3 region is CASSPHANTEAFF. DNA of the CDR3: TGTGCCAGCAGCCCACACGCGAACACTGAAGCTTTCTTT.

The rearrangement joins TRBV6-5 to TRBJ1-1, with TRBD1 as a possible D gene (6 bases). The V end lost 8 bases, the J end lost 0 bases, and 10 bases lay between the germline ends. Germline lookup yields CDR1 MNHEY and CDR2 SVGAGI. The CDR3 covers 13 residues. The CDR3 nucleotides read TGTGCCAGCCACAGGGCCCTGAACACTGAAGCTTTCTTT. This codes for CASHRALNTEAFF.